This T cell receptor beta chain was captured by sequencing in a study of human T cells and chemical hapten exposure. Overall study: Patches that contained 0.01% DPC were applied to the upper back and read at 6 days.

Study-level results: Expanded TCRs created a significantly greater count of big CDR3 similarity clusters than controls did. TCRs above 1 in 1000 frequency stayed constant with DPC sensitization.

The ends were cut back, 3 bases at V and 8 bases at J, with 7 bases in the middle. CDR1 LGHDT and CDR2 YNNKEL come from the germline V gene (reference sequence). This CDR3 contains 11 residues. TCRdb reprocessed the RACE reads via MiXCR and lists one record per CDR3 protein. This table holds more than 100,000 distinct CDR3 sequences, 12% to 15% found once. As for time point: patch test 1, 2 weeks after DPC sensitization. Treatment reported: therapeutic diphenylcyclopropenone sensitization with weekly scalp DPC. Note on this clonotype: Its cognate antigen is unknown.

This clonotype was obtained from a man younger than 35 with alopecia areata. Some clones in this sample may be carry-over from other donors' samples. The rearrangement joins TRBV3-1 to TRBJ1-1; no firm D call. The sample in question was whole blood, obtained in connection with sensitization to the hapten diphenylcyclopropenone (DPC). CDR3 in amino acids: CASSQAREAFF. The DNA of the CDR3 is TGTGCCAGCAGCCAGGCCCGCGAAGCTTTCTTT.